The source of this T cell receptor (beta chain) is a study of human CD8 memory T cell subsets. A UMI-labeled 5' RACE approach was the method that produced the TCR beta libraries. TCRdb re-called the 5' RACE reads; one entry per CDR3 protein, DNA not given. The listing contains some 7,000 distinct CDR3 sequences. CCR7+ PD-1+ TIGIT+ early memory CD8+ T cells with exhausted-like traits constituted the TPEX cells. In terms of frequency, this clonotype is medium-sized. This CDR3 contains 12 residues. Germline V gives CDR1 LNHNV, CDR2 YYDKDF (reference sequence). This chain joins TRBV15 and TRBJ1-1; TCRdb indicates TRBD1, and absent DNA this call remains unverified. Sequences were obtained from CD8+ T cells from PBMCs. This TCR was sampled from a human donor in good health. The CDR3 sequence is CATRGGYTEAFF.